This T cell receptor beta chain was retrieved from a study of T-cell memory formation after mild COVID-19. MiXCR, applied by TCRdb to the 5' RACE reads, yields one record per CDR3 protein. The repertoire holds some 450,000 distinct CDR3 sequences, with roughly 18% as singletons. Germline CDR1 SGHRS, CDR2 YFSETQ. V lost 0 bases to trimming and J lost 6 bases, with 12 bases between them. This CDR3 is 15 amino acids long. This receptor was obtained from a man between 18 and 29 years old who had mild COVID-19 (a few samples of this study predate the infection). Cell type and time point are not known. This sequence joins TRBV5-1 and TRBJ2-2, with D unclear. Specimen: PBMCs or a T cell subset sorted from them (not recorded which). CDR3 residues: CASSLAGTKAGELFF. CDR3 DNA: TGCGCCAGCAGCTTGGCCGGAACTAAGGCCGGGGAGCTGTTTTTT.